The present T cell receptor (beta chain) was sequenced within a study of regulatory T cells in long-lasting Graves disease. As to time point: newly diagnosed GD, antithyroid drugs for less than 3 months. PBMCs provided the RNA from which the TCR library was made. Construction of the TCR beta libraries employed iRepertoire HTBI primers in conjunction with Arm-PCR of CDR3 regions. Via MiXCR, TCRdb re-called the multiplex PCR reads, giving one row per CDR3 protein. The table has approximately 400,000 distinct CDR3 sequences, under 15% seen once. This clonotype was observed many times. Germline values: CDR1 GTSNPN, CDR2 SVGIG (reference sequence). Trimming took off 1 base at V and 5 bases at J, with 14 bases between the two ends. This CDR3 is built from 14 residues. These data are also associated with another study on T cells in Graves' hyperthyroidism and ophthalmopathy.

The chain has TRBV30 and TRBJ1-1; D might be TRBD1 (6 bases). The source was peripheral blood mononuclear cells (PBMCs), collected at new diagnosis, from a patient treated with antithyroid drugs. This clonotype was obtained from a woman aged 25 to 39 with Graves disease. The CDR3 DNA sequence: TGTGCCTGGAGTGAGGTCACGAGGGGGACTGAAGCTTTCTTT. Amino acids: CAWSEVTRGTEAFF. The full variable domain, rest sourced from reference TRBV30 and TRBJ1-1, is SQTIHQWPATLVQPVGSPLSLECTVEGTSNPNLYWYRQAAGRGLQLLFYSVGIGQISSEVPQNLSASRPQDRQFILSSKKLLLSDSGFYLCAWSEVTRGTEAFFGQGTRLTVV.